This record covers a single T cell receptor (beta chain). Antigen: not known. This sample is part of a study of cytomegalovirus exposure and HLA in healthy donors. Study results and limitations: Researchers counted about 150 TCR beta chains as cytomegalovirus-associated.

V lost 0 bases, J lost 8 bases, and 7 bases lay in between. Germline CDR1 DFQATT, CDR2 SNEGSKA (reference sequence). This CDR3 has 11 amino acids. PCR involved 60 Vbeta and 13 Jbeta primers. TCRdb keeps only in-frame clones here, not all; method: immunoSEQ multiplex PCR. The sample holds under 60,000 clones, roughly 77% seen once. This chain joins TRBV20-1 and TRBJ1-1; D is uncertain. Material for sequencing was PBMCs. The sequence came from a woman between 40 and 55 years old in good health and CMV-seropositive. For the CDR3, the DNA is TGCAGTGCTAGAGAGATAGAAGAAGCTTTCTTT. Its protein is CSAREIEEAFF.